This TCR beta chain was recorded in a study of monozygotic twins with inflammatory bowel disease. After skipping T cell sorting, the authors isolated total RNA from whole blood. Study-wide results and caveats: It was in IBD patients that TCRbeta diversity (inverse Simpson) was lower than in healthy co-twins. Among IBD patients, fewer clonotypes were shared with others than among healthy twins, especially with disease activity.

As for this clonotype: Its antigen is as yet unknown.

The CDR3 consists of 11 residues. The germline V gene encodes CDR1 KGHDR and CDR2 SFDVKD. From the 5' RACE reads, TCRdb lists one entry per CDR3 protein and no DNA. This table lists approximately 330,000 distinct CDR3 sequences. The receptor was derived from a human donor with ulcerative colitis or Crohn's disease, or a healthy co-twin of an affected twin (not recorded which). The J gene is TRBJ1-1, the V gene TRBV24-1. Material for sequencing was blood. Here the CDR3 reads CATGYGSEAFF.